The present entry profiles one TCR beta chain with its context. There are 20 residues in the CDR3. CDR1 is LGHNA and CDR2 is YSLEER in the germline V gene. Trimming shortened V by 0 bases and J by 0 bases, and 21 bases separated the two germline ends. PBMCs, at least 7 million per sample, were isolated. The sample comes from a study of blood T cells in healthy people across ages. It was with a sample-barcoded 5' primer and a J-beta primer mix that a second PCR of roughly 7 to 11 cycles was run. TCRdb re-called the 5' RACE reads with MiXCR, one entry per CDR3 protein. The table includes around 1.1 million distinct CDR3 sequences, 35% to 40% detected once.

This receptor was identified in a man aged 18 to 35 in good health. The V gene is TRBV4-3, the J gene TRBJ2-1, with D perhaps matching TRBD1 or TRBD2 (5 bases each). Source material: blood. The CDR3 loop reads CASSQDGDDIQTSSYNEQFF. The CDR3 nucleotides are TGCGCCAGCAGCCAAGACGGGGACGATATACAGACCAGCTCCTACAATGAGCAGTTCTTC.